What follows are 23 T cell receptor beta chains derived from one specimen sequenced in a study of T cell responses to AZD1222 COVID-19 vaccine. Assay used: immunoSEQ multiplex PCR; TCRdb lists only in-frame clones, some missing. The sample includes around 99,000 clones, 70% to 90% of them seen just once. Material: peripheral blood, obtained 28 days after the second AZD1222 dose. These receptors all come from an adult who received the AZD1222 COVID-19 vaccine.

CDR3 nucleotides: TGTGCCAGCAAGACAGGGGCGAACACCGGGGAGCTGTTTTTT. Residues: CASKTGANTGELFF. The chain uses TRBV11-3 and TRBJ2-2, with 8 positions matching TRBD1. The CDR3 spans 14 residues. Per the germline V gene, CDR1 is SGHNT and CDR2 is YENEEA. Trimming cost V 7 bases and J 0 bases; bases outside gene matches: 1.

This chain uses TRBV29-1 with TRBJ2-2; no reliable D call. Germline V CDR1 and CDR2: SQVTM, ANQGSEA. Trimming pared 6 bases from V and 4 bases from J, leaving 12 bases between. The length of the CDR3 is 13 residues. The CDR3 reads CSVHDPFTGELFF. CDR3 nucleotides: TGCAGCGTCCACGACCCTTTCACCGGGGAGCTGTTTTTT.

The chain joins TRBV7-9 to TRBJ1-5; the D is unclear. V lost 5 bases and J lost 1, with 3 bases in between. CDR1 and CDR2 (germline): SEHNR, FQNEAQ (reference sequence). The CDR3 totals 12 residues. The CDR3 DNA sequence: TGTGCCAGCAGCGGCAGCAATCAGCCCCAGCATTTT. It codes for CASSGSNQPQHF.

This sequence joins TRBV6-5 and TRBJ2-5; 9 bases agree with TRBD2. The V gene's germline CDR1 is MNHEY and CDR2 SVGAGI. The V segment lost 7 bases and the J segment 4 bases; nucleotides outside the gene matches: 7. The CDR3 extends over 14 amino acids. The CDR3 reads CASTSAGGRETQYF. In nucleotides, the CDR3 is TGTGCCAGCACCTCCGCGGGGGGGCGAGAGACCCAGTACTTC.

With regard to this clone: Other DNA sequences in this specimen translate into the identical CDR3. The chain is built from TRBV10-3 and TRBJ2-1; a weak D match, TRBD2 (7 bases). Per germline, CDR1 ENHRY and CDR2 SYGVKD. This CDR3 has 15 residues. Trimming shortened V by 0 bases and J by 4 bases, and 10 bases separated the two germline ends. The CDR3 spells CAISESGGPYNEQFF. The CDR3 region has the DNA TGTGCCATCAGTGAGTCGGGGGGGCCATACAATGAGCAGTTCTTC.

This clone has more than one count but fewer than ten. This chain links TRBV7-9 with TRBJ1-2; possible D gene TRBD1, 5 bases. V was pared by 3 bases and J by 12 bases, with 14 bases between. CDR3 length: 12 amino acids. Germline CDR1 reads SEHNR; CDR2 reads FQNEAQ (reference sequence). The CDR3 nucleotides are TGTGCCAGCAGCTTCATCGGGACCTCCGACACCTTC. Translated: CASSFIGTSDTF.

The V gene is TRBV2, the J gene TRBJ1-6, with a possible D match to TRBD1 (5 bases). V lost 7 bases, J lost 17 bases, and 24 bases lay in between. The CDR3 spans 14 residues. In germline, CDR1 is SNHLY, CDR2 FYNNEI. As DNA, the CDR3 is TGTGCCAGCACGCGGGGGAAACAATTCACCCCGATCCACTTT. Translating gives CASTRGKQFTPIHF. The full variable domain, with the rest looked up from reference TRBV2 and TRBJ1-6, is EPEVTQTPSHQVTQMGQEVILRCVPISNHLYFYWYRQILGQKVEFLVSFYNNEISEKSEIFDDQFSVERPDGSNFTLKIRSTKLEDSAMYFCASTRGKQFTPIHFGNGTRLTVT.

The genes are TRBV7-3 and TRBJ2-1, with D perhaps matching TRBD2 (6 bases). Germline-derived CDR1 and CDR2 are SGHTA and FQGTGA. The CDR3 runs 11 residues. V lost 5 bases and J lost 13, with 12 bases in between. The CDR3 DNA is TGTGCCAGCAGCCTAGGGACTCTCCAGTTCTTC. Its translation: CASSLGTLQFF.

The rearrangement links TRBV20-1 to TRBJ2-7, with 9 bases matching TRBD1. CDR3 length: 13 amino acids. Germline loops: CDR1 DFQATT, CDR2 SNEGSKA (reference sequence). V was clipped by 3 bases and J by 3 bases; unmatched bases: 3. CDR3: CSASKDRGYEQYF. As DNA, the CDR3 is TGCAGTGCTAGTAAGGACAGGGGCTACGAGCAGTACTTC.

The chain has TRBV2 and TRBJ1-3; 8 bases align to TRBD1. With 3 bases clipped from V and 0 bases from J, the junction kept 13 bases outside the gene matches. The CDR3 sequence is 19 residues long. Germline CDR1 and CDR2: SNHLY and FYNNEI. The CDR3 region has the DNA TGTGCCAGCAGTGACCCGCCCGGACAGGGCCTCGACTCTGGAAACACCATATATTTT. It specifies CASSDPPGQGLDSGNTIYF.

This chain links TRBV28 with TRBJ2-2, with 7 nucleotides matching TRBD2. In germline, CDR1 is MDHEN, CDR2 SYDVKM. The ends lost 2 bases at V and 4 bases at J; junction bases unmatched: 7. The CDR3 is 16 residues long. The CDR3 region is CASSLRGSSGTGELFF. CDR3 DNA: TGTGCCAGCAGTTTACGCGGGAGTAGCGGCACCGGGGAGCTGTTTTTT. Combining the CDR3 with reference TRBV28 and TRBJ2-2 gives the whole variable domain DVKVTQSSRYLVKRTGEKVFLECVQDMDHENMFWYRQDPGLGLRLIYFSYDVKMKEKGDIPEGYSVSREKKERFSLILESASTNQTSMYLCASSLRGSSGTGELFFGEGSRLTVL.

As for this clone: One end of the junction does not line up with germline, which may come from a read error. V usage is TRBV20-1 and J usage is TRBJ1-2; D is uncertain. Germline values: CDR1 DFQATT, CDR2 SNEGSKA (reference sequence). The CDR3 extends over 8 amino acids. The CDR3 DNA reads as TGCAGCCCTGTCCTTGGGCAGTTC. It codes for CSPVLGQF.

CDR3 region: CASSPGLAQEQFF. In DNA, the CDR3 is TGTGCCAGCAGCCCAGGACTAGCCCAGGAGCAGTTCTTC. The J gene is TRBJ2-1, the V gene TRBV7-2, with 8 bases matching TRBD2. V shed 5 bases and J 10 bases; nucleotides not matched to a gene: 7. Germline CDR1 reads SGHTA; CDR2 reads FQGNSA. The CDR3 is 13 amino acids.

The chain carries TRBV7-6 and TRBJ1-2, with 9 bases aligning to TRBD1. This CDR3 has 14 residues. Germline CDR1 is SGHVS and CDR2 is FNYEAQ. V lost 5 bases to trimming and J lost 7 bases; unmatched junction nucleotides: 8. CDR3 nucleotides: TGTGCCAGCAGCATGGGACAGGGCTTGACTGGCTACACCTTC. Encoded protein: CASSMGQGLTGYTF.

The chain joins TRBV9 to TRBJ2-7, with D uncertain. CDR1 SGDLS and CDR2 YYNGEE come from the germline V gene. V lost 4 bases to trimming and J lost 7 bases, with 18 bases between them. The CDR3 is 14 amino acids. The CDR3 bases are TGTGCCAGCAGCCCCCAAGGCGAGATCGGTGAGCAGTACTTC. It codes for CASSPQGEIGEQYF.

This clone was counted once. V and J are TRBV13 and TRBJ1-1; no reliable D call. Deletions cut 2 bases from V and 5 bases from J, with 6 bases between. Germline V lookup: CDR1 PRHDT, CDR2 FYEKMQ (reference sequence). The CDR3 extends over 12 amino acids. DNA for the CDR3: TGTGCCAGCAGCTTAAGGAATACTGAAGCTTTCTTT. Its translation: CASSLRNTEAFF.

This clone has only one observation. CDR3 DNA sequence: TGTGCCAGCAGTCAGACAGGGATGGGGGAGACCCAGTACTTC. Its translation is CASSQTGMGETQYF. The chain carries TRBV6-5 and TRBJ2-5; 7 nucleotides match TRBD1. Trimming cost V 5 bases and J 5 bases; bases outside gene matches: 8. The CDR3 runs 14 residues. Germline CDR1 and CDR2: MNHEY and SVGAGI.

The V call is TRBV28, the J call TRBJ1-3; D gene unclear. V shed 6 bases and J shed 4 bases, with 10 bases lying between them. The CDR3 length is 13 residues. CDR1 and CDR2 from the germline V gene are MDHEN and SYDVKM. The CDR3 protein is CASSPPAGNTIYF. CDR3 nucleotides: TGTGCCAGCAGCCCCCCTGCAGGAAACACCATATATTTT. The full variable domain, with the rest looked up from reference TRBV28 and TRBJ1-3, is DVKVTQSSRYLVKRTGEKVFLECVQDMDHENMFWYRQDPGLGLRLIYFSYDVKMKEKGDIPEGYSVSREKKERFSLILESASTNQTSMYLCASSPPAGNTIYFGEGSWLTVV.

CDR3 coding DNA: TGTGCCAGCAGCAACAGGGGACGTGGAAACACCATATATTTT. This codes for CASSNRGRGNTIYF. This chain connects TRBV27 to TRBJ1-3, with 7 bases lining up with TRBD1. J gave up 3 bases and V 6 bases, and 5 bases lay outside the gene matches. The germline V gene encodes CDR1 MNHEY and CDR2 SMNVEV (reference sequence). This CDR3 is built from 14 residues.

The V gene is TRBV7-9, the J gene TRBJ2-5; D is unresolved. Between the trimmed V and J ends, which lost 3 bases and 5 bases, there was a span of 7 bases. The germline V gene encodes CDR1 SEHNR and CDR2 FQNEAQ (reference sequence). There are 12 residues in the CDR3. The CDR3 nucleotides read TGTGCCAGCAGCTTTACACGGGAGACCCAGTACTTC. It yields the protein CASSFTRETQYF.

This chain joins TRBV30 and TRBJ1-2; D might be TRBD1 (6 bases). This CDR3 comprises 15 residues. The V and J ends lost 1 base and 4 bases respectively, with 16 bases between them. CDR1 is GTSNPN and CDR2 is SVGIG in the germline V gene (reference sequence). CDR3 region: CAWSGYRAGTYGYTF. CDR3 sequence (DNA): TGTGCCTGGAGTGGGTACAGGGCGGGGACCTATGGCTACACCTTC.

The chain is built from TRBV7-2 and TRBJ2-1; 7 bases line up with TRBD1. CDR3 size: 17 residues. The germline gives CDR1 SGHTA, CDR2 FQGNSA. With 1 base clipped from V and 8 bases from J, the junction kept 14 bases outside the gene matches. The CDR3 sequence: CASSLEKGASSHDEQFF. The CDR3, as DNA: TGTGCCAGCAGCTTAGAAAAGGGGGCAAGCTCACACGATGAGCAGTTCTTC.

The V and J genes are TRBV9 and TRBJ2-7; 8 bases map to TRBD2. The J segment lost 0 bases and the V segment lost 2 bases, leaving 4 bases of the junction unmatched. The germline CDR1 and CDR2 sequences are SGDLS and YYNGEE. The CDR3 runs 15 residues. This CDR3 is CASSVEGTSSYEQYF. The CDR3 DNA sequence: TGTGCCAGCAGCGTCGAGGGGACTAGCTCCTACGAGCAGTACTTC.